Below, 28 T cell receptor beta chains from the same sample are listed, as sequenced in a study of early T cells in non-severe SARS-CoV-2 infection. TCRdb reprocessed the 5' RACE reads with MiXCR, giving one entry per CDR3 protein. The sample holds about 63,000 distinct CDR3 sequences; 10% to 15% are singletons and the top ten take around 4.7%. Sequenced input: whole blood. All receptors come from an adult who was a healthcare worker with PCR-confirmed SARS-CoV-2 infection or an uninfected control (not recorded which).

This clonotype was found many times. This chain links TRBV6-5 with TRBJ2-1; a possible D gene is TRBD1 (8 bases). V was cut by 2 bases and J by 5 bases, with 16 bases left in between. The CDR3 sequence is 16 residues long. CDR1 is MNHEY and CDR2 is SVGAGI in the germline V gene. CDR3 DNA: TGTGCCAGCAGTTACCCCGGACAGGGAGGGAACAATGAGCAGTTCTTC. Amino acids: CASSYPGQGGNNEQFF.

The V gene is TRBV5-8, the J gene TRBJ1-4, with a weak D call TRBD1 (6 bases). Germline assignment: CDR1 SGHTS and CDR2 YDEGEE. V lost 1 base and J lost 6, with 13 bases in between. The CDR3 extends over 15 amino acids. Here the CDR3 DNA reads TGTGCCAGCAGCTTGTTTCGGGGGGCATATGAAAAACTGTTTTTT. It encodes CASSLFRGAYEKLFF.

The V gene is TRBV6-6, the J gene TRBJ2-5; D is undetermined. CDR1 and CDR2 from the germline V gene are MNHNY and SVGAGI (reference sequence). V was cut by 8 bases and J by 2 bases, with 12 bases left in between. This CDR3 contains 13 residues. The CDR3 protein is CASATMTQETQYF. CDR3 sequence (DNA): TGTGCCAGCGCTACAATGACTCAAGAGACCCAGTACTTC.

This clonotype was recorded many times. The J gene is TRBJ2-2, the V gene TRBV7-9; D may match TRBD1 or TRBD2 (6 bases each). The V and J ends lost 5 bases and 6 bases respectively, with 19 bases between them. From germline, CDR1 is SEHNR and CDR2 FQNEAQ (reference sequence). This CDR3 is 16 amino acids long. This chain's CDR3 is CASSLRGALSPGELFF. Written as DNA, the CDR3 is TGTGCCAGCAGCCTGAGGGGGGCCCTCAGTCCCGGGGAGCTGTTTTTT. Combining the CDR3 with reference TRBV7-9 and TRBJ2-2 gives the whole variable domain DTGVSQNPRHKITKRGQNVTFRCDPISEHNRLYWYRQTLGQGPEFLTYFQNEAQLEKSRLLSDRFSAERPKGSFSTLEIQRTEQGDSAMYLCASSLRGALSPGELFFGEGSRLTVL.

The CDR3 spells CSVGQGSYGYTF. CDR3 coding DNA: TGCAGCGTGGGACAGGGCTCTTATGGCTACACCTTC. The V call is TRBV29-1, the J call TRBJ1-2, with TRBD1 identical over 9 bases. J lost 5 bases, V lost 6 bases, and 4 bases had no gene match. Germline-derived CDR1 and CDR2 are SQVTM and ANQGSEA. This CDR3 comprises 12 residues.

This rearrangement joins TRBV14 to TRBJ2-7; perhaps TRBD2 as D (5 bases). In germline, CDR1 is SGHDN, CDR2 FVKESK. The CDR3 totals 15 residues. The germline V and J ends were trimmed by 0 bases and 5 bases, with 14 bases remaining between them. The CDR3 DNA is TGTGCCAGCAGCCAAGATCGTTGGGCCGGGGACGAGCAGTACTTC. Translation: CASSQDRWAGDEQYF.

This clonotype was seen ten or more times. Here the CDR3 DNA reads TGCAGTGCTCGTAAGGGGTCAGAGACCCAGTACTTC. This sequence encodes CSARKGSETQYF. J is TRBJ2-5 and V is TRBV20-1; TRBD1 is a possible D gene (5 bases). This CDR3 comprises 12 residues. Germline V gene sequence: CDR1 DFQATT, CDR2 SNEGSKA (reference sequence). Trimming stripped 5 bases from V and 4 bases from J, with 11 bases between.

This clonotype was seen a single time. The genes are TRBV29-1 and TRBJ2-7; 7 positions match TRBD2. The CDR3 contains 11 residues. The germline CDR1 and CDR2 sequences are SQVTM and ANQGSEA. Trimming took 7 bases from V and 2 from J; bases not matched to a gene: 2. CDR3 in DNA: TGCAGCGCCGGGACTACCTACGAGCAGTACTTC. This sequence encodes CSAGTTYEQYF.

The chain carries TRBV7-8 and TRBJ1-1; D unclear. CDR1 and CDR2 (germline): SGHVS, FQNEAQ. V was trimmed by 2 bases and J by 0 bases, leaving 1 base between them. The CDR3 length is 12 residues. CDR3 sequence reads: CASSLLNTEAFF. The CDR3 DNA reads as TGTGCCAGCAGCTTACTGAACACTGAAGCTTTCTTT.

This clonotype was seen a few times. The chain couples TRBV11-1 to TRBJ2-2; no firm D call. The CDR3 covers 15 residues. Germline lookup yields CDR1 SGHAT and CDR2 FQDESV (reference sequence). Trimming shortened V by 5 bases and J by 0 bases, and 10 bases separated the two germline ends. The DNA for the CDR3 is TGTGCCAGCAGCGGCAGCACACCGAACACCGGGGAGCTGTTTTTT. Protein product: CASSGSTPNTGELFF. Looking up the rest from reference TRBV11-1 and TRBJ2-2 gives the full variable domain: EAEVAQSPRYKITEKSQAVAFWCDPISGHATLYWYRQILGQGPELLVQFQDESVVDDSQLPKDRFSAERLKGVDSTLKIQPAELGDSAMYLCASSGSTPNTGELFFGEGSRLTVL.

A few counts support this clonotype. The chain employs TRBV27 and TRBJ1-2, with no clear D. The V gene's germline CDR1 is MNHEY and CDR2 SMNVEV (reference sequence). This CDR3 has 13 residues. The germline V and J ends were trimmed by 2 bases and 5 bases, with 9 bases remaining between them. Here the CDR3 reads CASSLDARYGYTF. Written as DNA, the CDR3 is TGTGCCAGCAGTTTAGACGCCAGATATGGCTACACCTTC.

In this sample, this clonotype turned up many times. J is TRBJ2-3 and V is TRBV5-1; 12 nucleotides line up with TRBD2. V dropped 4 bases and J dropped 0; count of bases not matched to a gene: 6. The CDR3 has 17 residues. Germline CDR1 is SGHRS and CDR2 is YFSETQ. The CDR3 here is CASSTWTSGASTDTQYF. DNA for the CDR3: TGCGCCAGCAGCACTTGGACTAGCGGGGCCAGCACAGATACGCAGTATTTT.

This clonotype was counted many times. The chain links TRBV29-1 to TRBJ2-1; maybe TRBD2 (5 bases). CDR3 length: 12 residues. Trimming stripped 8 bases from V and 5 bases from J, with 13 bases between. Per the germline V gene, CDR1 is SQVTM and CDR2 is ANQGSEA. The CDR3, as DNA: TGCAGCCGGGAAGGGAAGGACAATGAGCAGTTCTTC. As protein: CSREGKDNEQFF.

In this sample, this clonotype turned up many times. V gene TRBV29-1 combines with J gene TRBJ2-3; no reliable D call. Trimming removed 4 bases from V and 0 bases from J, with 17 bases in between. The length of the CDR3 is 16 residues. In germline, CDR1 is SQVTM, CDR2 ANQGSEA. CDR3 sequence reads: CSVGISAAGSTDTQYF. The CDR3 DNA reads TGCAGCGTTGGGATATCGGCCGCAGGAAGCACAGATACGCAGTATTTT.

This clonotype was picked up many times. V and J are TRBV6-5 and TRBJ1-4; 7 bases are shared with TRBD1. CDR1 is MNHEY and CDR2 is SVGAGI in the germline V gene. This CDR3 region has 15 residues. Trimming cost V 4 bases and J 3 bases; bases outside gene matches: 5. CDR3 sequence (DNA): TGTGCCAGCAGTTTTTCCGGGACAGCTAATGAAAAACTGTTTTTT. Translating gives CASSFSGTANEKLFF.

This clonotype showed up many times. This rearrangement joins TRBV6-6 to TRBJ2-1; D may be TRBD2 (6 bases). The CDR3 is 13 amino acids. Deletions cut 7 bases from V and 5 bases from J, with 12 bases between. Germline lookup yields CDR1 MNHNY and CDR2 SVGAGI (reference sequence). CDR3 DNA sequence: TGTGCCAGCAAGTGGGGGGACCACAATGAGCAGTTCTTC. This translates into CASKWGDHNEQFF.

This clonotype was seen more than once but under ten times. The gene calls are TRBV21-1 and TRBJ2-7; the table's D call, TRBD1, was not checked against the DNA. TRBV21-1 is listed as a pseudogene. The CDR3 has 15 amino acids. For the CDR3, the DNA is TGTGCCAGCAGCTCCGGACAGGGGGTCCCCTACGAGCAGTACTTC. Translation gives CASSSGQGVPYEQYF.

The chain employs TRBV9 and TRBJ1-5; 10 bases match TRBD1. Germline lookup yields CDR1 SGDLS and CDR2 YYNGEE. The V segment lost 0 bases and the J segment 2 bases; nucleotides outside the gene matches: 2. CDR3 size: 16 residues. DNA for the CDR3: TGTGCCAGCAGCGTAGATGGGACAGGGGGCAATCAGCCCCAGCATTTT. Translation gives CASSVDGTGGNQPQHF.

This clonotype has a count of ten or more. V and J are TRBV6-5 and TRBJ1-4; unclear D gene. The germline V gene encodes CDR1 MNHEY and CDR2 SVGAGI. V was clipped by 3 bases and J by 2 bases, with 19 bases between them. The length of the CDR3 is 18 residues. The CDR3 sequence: CASSYSGRGGSTNEKLFF. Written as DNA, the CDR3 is TGTGCCAGCAGTTATTCCGGTCGGGGAGGGTCGACTAATGAAAAACTGTTTTTT.

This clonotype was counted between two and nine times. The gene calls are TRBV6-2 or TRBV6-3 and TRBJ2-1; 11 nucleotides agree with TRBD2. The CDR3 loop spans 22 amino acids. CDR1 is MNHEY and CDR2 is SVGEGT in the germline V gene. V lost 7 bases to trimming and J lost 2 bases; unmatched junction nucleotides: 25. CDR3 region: CASNSGTIQASGGSRPYNEQFF. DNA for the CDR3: TGTGCCAGCAACTCCGGGACAATCCAGGCTAGCGGGGGGTCCCGACCCTACAATGAGCAGTTCTTC.

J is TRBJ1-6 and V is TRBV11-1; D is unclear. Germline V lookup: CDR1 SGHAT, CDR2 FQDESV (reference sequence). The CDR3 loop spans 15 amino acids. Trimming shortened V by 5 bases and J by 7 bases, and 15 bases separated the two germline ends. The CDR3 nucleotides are TGTGCCAGCAGCCCCCCTTCCGGAAAAAATTCACCCCTCCACTTT. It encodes CASSPPSGKNSPLHF. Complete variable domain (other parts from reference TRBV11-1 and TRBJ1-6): EAEVAQSPRYKITEKSQAVAFWCDPISGHATLYWYRQILGQGPELLVQFQDESVVDDSQLPKDRFSAERLKGVDSTLKIQPAELGDSAMYLCASSPPSGKNSPLHFGNGTRLTVT.

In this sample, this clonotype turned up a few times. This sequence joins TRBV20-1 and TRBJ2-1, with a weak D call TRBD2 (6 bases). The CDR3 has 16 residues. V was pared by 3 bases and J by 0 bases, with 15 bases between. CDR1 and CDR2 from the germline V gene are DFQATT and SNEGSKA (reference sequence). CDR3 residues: CSARGTGVFSYNEQFF. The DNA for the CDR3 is TGCAGTGCTAGGGGCACGGGGGTTTTCTCCTACAATGAGCAGTTCTTC.

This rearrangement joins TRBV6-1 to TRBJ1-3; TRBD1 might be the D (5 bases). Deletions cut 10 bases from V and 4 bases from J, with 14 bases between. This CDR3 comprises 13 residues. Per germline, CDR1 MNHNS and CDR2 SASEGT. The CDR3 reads CAITGNGGNTIYF. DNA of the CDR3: TGTGCCATCACAGGAAATGGGGGAAACACCATATATTTT.

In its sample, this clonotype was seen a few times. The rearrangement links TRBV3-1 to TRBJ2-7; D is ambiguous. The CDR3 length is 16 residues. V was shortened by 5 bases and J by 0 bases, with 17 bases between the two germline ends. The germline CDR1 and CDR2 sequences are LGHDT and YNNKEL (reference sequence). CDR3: CASSERRLVTSYEQYF. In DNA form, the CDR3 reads TGTGCCAGCAGCGAAAGACGGCTAGTCACCTCCTACGAGCAGTACTTC.

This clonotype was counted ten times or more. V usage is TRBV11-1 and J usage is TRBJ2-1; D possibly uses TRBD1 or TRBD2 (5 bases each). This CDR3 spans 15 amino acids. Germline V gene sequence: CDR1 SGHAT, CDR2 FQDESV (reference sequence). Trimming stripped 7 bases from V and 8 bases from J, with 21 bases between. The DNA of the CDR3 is TGTGCCAGCACCAAAGACAGCGGTCCCGCACATGAGCAGTTCTTC. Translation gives CASTKDSGPAHEQFF.

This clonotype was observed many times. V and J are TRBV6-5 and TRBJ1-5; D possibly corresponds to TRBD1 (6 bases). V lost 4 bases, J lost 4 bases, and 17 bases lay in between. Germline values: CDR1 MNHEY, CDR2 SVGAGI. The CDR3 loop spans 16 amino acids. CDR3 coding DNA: TGTGCCAGCAGTTTTGGGGGGGCAGGGCTAAATCAGCCCCAGCATTTT. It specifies CASSFGGAGLNQPQHF.

The CDR3 loop reads CSVEADRTGELFF. CDR3 nucleotide sequence: TGCAGCGTTGAGGCCGATCGGACCGGGGAGCTGTTTTTT. This rearrangement joins TRBV29-1 to TRBJ2-2; no firm D call. V was pared by 3 bases and J by 5 bases, with 10 bases between. Germline V gives CDR1 SQVTM, CDR2 ANQGSEA. The CDR3 is 13 amino acids.

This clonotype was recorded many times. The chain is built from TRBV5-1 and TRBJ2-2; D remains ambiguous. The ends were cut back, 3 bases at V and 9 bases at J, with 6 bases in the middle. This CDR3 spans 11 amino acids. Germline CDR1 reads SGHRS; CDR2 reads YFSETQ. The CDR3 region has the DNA TGCGCCAGCAGCTCCCCACGGGAGCTGTTTTTT. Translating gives CASSSPRELFF.